The 5 T cell receptor beta chains listed next were all sequenced from one sample in a study of human T cells and chemical hapten exposure. Unfractionated whole blood was the source of the extracted total RNA. The library gave individual cDNA molecules unique molecular identifiers. TCRdb redid the calling of the reads with MiXCR, one entry per CDR3 protein. This table has around 120,000 distinct CDR3 sequences, about 8.9% appearing once. The sequencing input was whole blood. The source is a human donor in good health. Some clones in this sample may be carry-over from other donors' samples.

The chain combines TRBV20-1 with TRBJ1-6; TRBD1 aligns across 7 bases. V dropped 0 bases and J dropped 6; count of bases not matched to a gene: 5. This CDR3 contains 15 residues. The germline V gene encodes CDR1 DFQATT and CDR2 SNEGSKA (reference sequence). CDR3 in amino acids: CSARDHGTANSPLHF. The CDR3 DNA reads as TGCAGTGCTAGAGATCACGGGACAGCTAATTCACCCCTCCACTTT.

This clonotype was seen more than once but under ten times. J is TRBJ1-2 and V is TRBV5-1; TRBD1 is a possible D gene (6 bases). Germline assignment: CDR1 SGHRS and CDR2 YFSETQ. V lost 0 bases to trimming and J lost 4 bases, with 16 bases between them. CDR3 length: 16 amino acids. The CDR3 loop reads CASSLGAGAPRYGYTF. The CDR3 bases are TGCGCCAGCAGCTTGGGGGCAGGGGCCCCGCGCTATGGCTACACCTTC.

This clonotype was recorded many times. In DNA, the CDR3 is TGTGCCAGCAGTTACGGGCGGAGGAACACTGAAGCTTTCTTT. The encoded protein is CASSYGRRNTEAFF. The chain combines TRBV6-5 with TRBJ1-1; D not certain. Germline CDR1 reads MNHEY; CDR2 reads SVGAGI. This CDR3 is 14 amino acids long. Trimming cost V 2 bases and J 1 base, with 8 bases left between them.

V gene TRBV20-1 combines with J gene TRBJ2-4; D is undetermined. This CDR3 spans 13 amino acids. V was cut by 1 base and J by 6 bases, with 10 bases left in between. Germline V gene data show CDR1 as DFQATT and CDR2 as SNEGSKA (reference sequence). The CDR3 sequence: CSARAGGTNIQYF. The CDR3 DNA reads TGCAGTGCTAGAGCCGGCGGCACAAACATTCAGTACTTC.

This clonotype was counted many times. The rearrangement links TRBV5-1 to TRBJ2-6, with D perhaps matching TRBD1 or TRBD2 (5 bases each). Trimming left V 2 bases short and J 0 bases short, with 15 bases between. CDR1 is SGHRS, CDR2 YFSETQ, per germline. This CDR3 is 18 amino acids long. The CDR3 sequence is CASSFFDRAASGANVLTF. For the CDR3, the DNA is TGCGCCAGCAGCTTTTTCGACAGAGCGGCCTCTGGGGCCAACGTCCTGACTTTC.